Listed below are T cell receptor beta chains from one sample, sequenced in a study of OX40 agonist ivuxolimab in advanced cancers. Only in-frame clones appear in the TCRdb table, and some are missing; sequencing was by immunoSEQ multiplex PCR. The table records some 76,000 clones, 86% of them present only once. The material sequenced was CD4+ or CD8+ T cells sorted from blood, taken in a trial of the OX40 agonist ivuxolimab. These receptors came from an adult with an advanced solid tumor such as melanoma, head and neck, liver or kidney cancer. CDR3s include the opening cysteine and the closing phenylalanine or tryptophan. The D gene is left open where the match is weak. Only some rows state a clone size, as once, few, many or a class for expanded clones.

CDR3 length: 12; V gene: TRBV30; clone size: -; J gene: TRBJ1-1; D gene: -; CDR3 DNA: TGTGCCTGGAGGGCCACTAACACTGAAGCTTTCTTT; CDR3 protein: CAWRATNTEAFF
CDR3 length: 13; V gene: TRBV18; clone size: -; J gene: TRBJ2-5; D gene: -; CDR3 DNA: TGTGCCAGCTCACCACCGACGGGAGAGACCCAGTACTTC; CDR3 protein: CASSPPTGETQYF
CDR3 length: 14; V gene: TRBV11-2; clone size: -; J gene: TRBJ1-4; D gene: -; CDR3 DNA: TGTGCCAGCAGCTTAGGCTTGGTTAATGAAAAACTGTTTTTT; CDR3 protein: CASSLGLVNEKLFF
CDR3 length: 18; V gene: TRBV30; clone size: few; J gene: TRBJ2-7; D gene: TRBD1; CDR3 DNA: TGTGCCTGGAGCTCTCCCCGGGACAGGGGGCTTACTACCTACGAGCAGTACTTC; CDR3 protein: CAWSSPRDRGLTTYEQYF
CDR3 length: 14; V gene: TRBV6-5; clone size: -; J gene: TRBJ1-6; D gene: -; CDR3 DNA: TGTGCCAGCAGACCATCAGGGAATAATTCACCCCTCCACTTT; CDR3 protein: CASRPSGNNSPLHF
CDR3 length: 15; V gene: TRBV19; clone size: -; J gene: TRBJ1-2; D gene: -; CDR3 DNA: TGTGCCAGTAGTATAAGGTCCGGCGAGCACTATGGCTACACCTTC; CDR3 protein: CASSIRSGEHYGYTF
CDR3 length: 15; V gene: TRBV15; clone size: -; J gene: TRBJ1-2; D gene: -; CDR3 DNA: TGTGCCACCAGCAGAGTTGACACACGTAACTATGGCTACACCTTC; CDR3 protein: CATSRVDTRNYGYTF
CDR3 length: 18; V gene: TRBV5-4; clone size: -; J gene: TRBJ1-3; D gene: -; CDR3 DNA: TGTGCCAGCAGCCGTGACGGGGGTCCCACCACCTCTGGAAACACCATATATTTT; CDR3 protein: CASSRDGGPTTSGNTIYF
CDR3 length: 15; V gene: TRBV5-8; clone size: -; J gene: TRBJ1-1; D gene: TRBD1; CDR3 DNA: TGTGCCAGCAGCTTGGGGGACAGGGTGAACACTGAAGCTTTCTTT; CDR3 protein: CASSLGDRVNTEAFF
CDR3 length: 13; V gene: TRBV4-3; clone size: -; J gene: TRBJ1-1; D gene: -; CDR3 DNA: TGCGCCAGCAGCCTCCGGGGGGACACTGAAGCTTTCTTT; CDR3 protein: CASSLRGDTEAFF
CDR3 length: 17; V gene: TRBV15; clone size: -; J gene: TRBJ1-6; D gene: -; CDR3 DNA: TGTGCCACCAGCCCGACGACAGTTAGCTCCTATAATTCACCCCTCCACTTT; CDR3 protein: CATSPTTVSSYNSPLHF
CDR3 length: 13; V gene: TRBV30; clone size: -; J gene: TRBJ1-4; D gene: -; CDR3 DNA: TGTGCCTGGAGTCCGAGGGCTAATGAAAAACTGTTTTTT; CDR3 protein: CAWSPRANEKLFF
CDR3 length: 14; V gene: TRBV5-1; clone size: few; J gene: TRBJ1-2; D gene: TRBD1; CDR3 DNA: TGCGCCAGCAGTTACTACGGACAGGGCCATGGCTACACCTTC; CDR3 protein: CASSYYGQGHGYTF
CDR3 length: 15; V gene: TRBV28; clone size: -; J gene: TRBJ2-6; D gene: -; CDR3 DNA: TGTGCCAGCAGCTTGCAGGGCTCTGGGGCCAACGTCCTGACTTTC; CDR3 protein: CASSLQGSGANVLTF
CDR3 length: 15; V gene: TRBV5-1; clone size: -; J gene: TRBJ1-4; D gene: -; CDR3 DNA: TGCGCCAGCAGCTTGGCCCCGGGGGGGAATGAAAAACTGTTTTTT; CDR3 protein: CASSLAPGGNEKLFF